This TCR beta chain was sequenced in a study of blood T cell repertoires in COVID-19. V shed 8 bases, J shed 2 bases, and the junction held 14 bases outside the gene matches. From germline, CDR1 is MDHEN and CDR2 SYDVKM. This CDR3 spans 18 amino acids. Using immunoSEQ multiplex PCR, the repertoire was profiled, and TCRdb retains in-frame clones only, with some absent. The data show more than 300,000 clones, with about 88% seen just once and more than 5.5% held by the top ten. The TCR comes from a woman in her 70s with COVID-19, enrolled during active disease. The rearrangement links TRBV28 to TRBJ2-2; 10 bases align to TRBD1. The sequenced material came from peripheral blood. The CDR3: CASDTGTGALLNTGELFF. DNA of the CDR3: TGTGCCAGCGATACCGGGACAGGGGCCCTCCTTAACACCGGGGAGCTGTTTTTT.